This TCR beta chain originates from a study of T cells after yellow fever vaccination. Study-wide results and caveats: There was a possibility that FACS-sorted repertoires contained abundant clonotypes contaminating from the bulk population.

In TCRdb, the 5' RACE reads were re-called with MiXCR into one record per CDR3 protein. The sample shows approximately 550,000 distinct CDR3 sequences, under 25% of them seen only once. This clonotype has more than one count but fewer than ten. Its antigen is undetermined. The receptor's source is a man aged 30-40 years who received the YFV17D yellow fever vaccine. This specimen consisted of PBMCs, obtained 15 days after the yellow fever booster vaccination.

The CDR3 loop is CASSLILAGGEQYF. In DNA, the CDR3 is TGTGCCAGCAGTTTGATACTAGCGGGTGGCGAGCAGTACTTC. V is TRBV12-3 or TRBV12-4 and J is TRBJ2-7; 9 bases are a match to TRBD2. J lost 6 bases, V lost 3 bases, and 6 bases had no gene match. This CDR3 has 14 amino acids.